Below are 11 T cell receptor beta chains sequenced from a single sample in a study of T-cell reconstitution after alpha-beta-depleted transplantation in children. Unique molecular identifiers were incorporated into the prepared TCRbeta library. Each CDR3 protein is one row after TCRdb ran MiXCR on the PCR reads. The sample lists some 490,000 distinct CDR3 sequences, approximately 13% occurring once. The specimen comprised PBMCs from the stem cell graft donor, sampled from the stem cell graft. These TCRs come from a human donor who donated a stem cell graft to a child with combined immunodeficiency.

The table lists this clonotype with a few counts. J is TRBJ1-5 and V is TRBV4-2; D remains unclear. The CDR3 has 15 amino acids. Per germline, CDR1 LGHNA and CDR2 YNFKEQ. Trimming took 0 bases from V and 3 from J, leaving 9 bases between them. The CDR3 protein is CASSQEHGLNQPQHF. DNA of the CDR3: TGTGCCAGCAGCCAAGAACACGGCCTCAATCAGCCCCAGCATTTT.

This clonotype was observed many times. This chain links TRBV29-1 with TRBJ2-7; D uncertain. Trimming removed 0 bases at V and 4 bases at J, with 10 bases between. Germline V lookup: CDR1 SQVTM, CDR2 ANQGSEA. The CDR3 is 13 amino acids. CDR3 residues: CSVEEPGHYEQYF. CDR3 bases: TGCAGCGTTGAAGAACCTGGCCATTACGAGCAGTACTTC.

The V gene is TRBV15, the J gene TRBJ2-1; D unclear. Trimming stripped 0 bases from V and 4 bases from J, with 13 bases between. CDR1 and CDR2 (germline): LNHNV, YYDKDF (reference sequence). The CDR3 loop spans 16 amino acids. The CDR3 coding sequence is TGTGCCACCAGCAGAGAGCAGACCTTGGGATACAATGAGCAGTTCTTC. It specifies CATSREQTLGYNEQFF. The entire variable domain, with the rest obtained from reference TRBV15 and TRBJ2-1, is as follows: DAMVIQNPRYQVTQFGKPVTLSCSQTLNHNVMYWYQQKSSQAPKLLFHYYDKDFNNEADTPDNFQSRRPNTSFCFLDIRSPGLGDTAMYLCATSREQTLGYNEQFFGPGTRLTVL.

This clonotype has just a few counts. The gene calls are TRBV20-1 and TRBJ2-5; no definite D call. Deletions cut 3 bases from V and 2 bases from J, with 4 bases between. Per germline, CDR1 DFQATT and CDR2 SNEGSKA (reference sequence). The CDR3 contains 11 residues. The CDR3 DNA sequence: TGCAGTGCTAGGCTACAAGAGACCCAGTACTTC. Encoded protein: CSARLQETQYF.

There are many counts of this clonotype. The chain couples TRBV18 to TRBJ2-5, with a weak D call TRBD2 (5 bases). CDR3 length: 15 amino acids. With 0 bases removed from V and 5 bases from J, the gap between germline ends came to 13 bases. Germline V gene data show CDR1 as KGHSH and CDR2 as LQKENI. For the CDR3, the DNA is TGTGCCAGCTCACCACCGGTAGAGGGTGTGGAGACCCAGTACTTC. Translating it yields CASSPPVEGVETQYF. The full variable domain, rest sourced from reference TRBV18 and TRBJ2-5, is NAGVMQNPRHLVRRRGQEARLRCSPMKGHSHVYWYRQLPEEGLKFMVYLQKENIIDESGMPKERFSAEFPKEGPSILRIQQVVRGDSAAYFCASSPPVEGVETQYFGPGTRLLVL.

This clonotype was counted a few times. This sequence joins TRBV7-6 and TRBJ1-4; 8 positions match TRBD1. The CDR3 is made up of 14 amino acids. The trim removed 5 bases at V and 6 bases at J, leaving 5 bases unmatched. Germline V gene sequence: CDR1 SGHVS, CDR2 FNYEAQ. The CDR3 is CASSRTGWDEKLFF. The CDR3, as DNA: TGTGCCAGCAGCCGGACAGGGTGGGATGAAAAACTGTTTTTT. Supplemented by reference TRBV7-6 and TRBJ1-4, the full variable domain reads GAGVSQSPRYKVTKRGQDVALRCDPISGHVSLYWYRQALGQGPEFLTYFNYEAQQDKSGLPNDRFSAERPEGSISTLTIQRTEQRDSAMYRCASSRTGWDEKLFFGSGTQLSVL.

This clonotype was observed many times. V and J are TRBV7-9 and TRBJ2-5; possibly TRBD1 for D (7 bases). V dropped 5 bases and J dropped 5 bases, with 21 bases sitting between them. Germline-derived CDR1 and CDR2 are SEHNR and FQNEAQ (reference sequence). The CDR3 extends over 16 amino acids. The CDR3 region is CASSTSATGAGETQYF. The CDR3 nucleotides read TGTGCCAGCAGCACCTCAGCTACAGGGGCGGGGGAGACCCAGTACTTC.

This clonotype showed up just a few times. This chain uses TRBV4-3 with TRBJ2-1; D gene uncertain. Trimming shortened V by 1 base and J by 8 bases, and 24 bases separated the two germline ends. CDR1 and CDR2 from the germline V gene are LGHNA and YSLEER. The CDR3 loop spans 18 amino acids. CDR3 region: CASSQGLLGPLYLDEQFF. The CDR3, as DNA: TGCGCCAGCAGCCAAGGTTTGTTGGGCCCTCTATATCTCGATGAGCAGTTCTTC.

This clonotype occurred many times. This chain joins TRBV20-1 and TRBJ2-3; 16 positions match TRBD2. Trimming at V came to 6 bases and at J to 3 bases, leaving 3 bases not matched to a gene. There are 15 residues in the CDR3. Per the germline V gene, CDR1 is DFQATT and CDR2 is SNEGSKA (reference sequence). CDR3: CSAGLAGGPTDTQYF. CDR3 coding DNA: TGCAGTGCGGGACTAGCGGGGGGGCCAACAGATACGCAGTATTTT.

This clonotype has ten or more counts. V and J are TRBV12-3 or TRBV12-4 and TRBJ1-5, with TRBD1 as a possible D gene (6 bases). There are 13 residues in the CDR3. Trimming shortened V by 2 bases and J by 7 bases, and 9 bases separated the two germline ends. Here the CDR3 DNA reads TGTGCCAGCAGTTTAACGACAGGACAGCCCCAGCATTTT. Protein product: CASSLTTGQPQHF.

There are a few counts of this clonotype. The genes are TRBV15 and TRBJ2-1; 7 positions agree with TRBD1. Germline V gene data show CDR1 as LNHNV and CDR2 as YYDKDF (reference sequence). This CDR3 is built from 15 residues. J gave up 10 bases and V 2 bases, and 11 bases lay outside the gene matches. The CDR3 nucleotides are TGTGCCACCAGCAGACTTATACAGGGGAAGGACGAGCAGTTCTTC. Protein sequence: CATSRLIQGKDEQFF.